This entry lists 15 T cell receptor beta chains sequenced from one sample in a study of blood T cells in healthy people across ages. A sample-barcoded 5' primer and a J-beta primer mix were used in a second PCR of about 6 to 11 cycles. TCRdb analysed the 5' RACE reads with MiXCR anew, one entry per CDR3 protein. The sample lists about 830,000 distinct CDR3 sequences, around 62% occurring once. Sequences were obtained from blood. The receptors here all came from a man aged 25 to 40 in good health.

J is TRBJ2-2 and V is TRBV6-2 or TRBV6-3; D is unclear. Germline values: CDR1 MNHEY, CDR2 SVGEGT. The CDR3 totals 10 residues. V was trimmed by 9 bases and J by 4 bases, leaving 3 bases between them. CDR3 sequence reads: CASSTGELFF. The CDR3 coding sequence is TGTGCCAGTTCCACCGGGGAGCTGTTTTTT.

This clonotype was counted between two and nine times. This chain joins TRBV29-1 and TRBJ2-4; no reliable D call. The J call is doubtful: the DNA matches TRBJ2-7 better. The CDR3 is 13 residues long. Per germline, CDR1 SQVTM and CDR2 ANQGSEA. CDR3 nucleotides: TGCAGCGTTGTACGACCCCCCTCCTACGAGCAGTACTTC. Translating it yields CSVVRPPSYEQYF.

The chain is built from TRBV6-5 and TRBJ2-2, with 10 positions matching TRBD1. Germline V gives CDR1 MNHEY, CDR2 SVGAGI. The CDR3 is 17 residues long. V was clipped by 1 base and J by 3 bases; unmatched bases: 5. The CDR3 nucleotides are TGTGCCAGCAGTTACTGGCGGGACAGGGGCTACACCGGGGAGCTGTTTTTT. It is translated as CASSYWRDRGYTGELFF.

This clonotype has a handful of counts. This sequence joins TRBV11-2 and TRBJ2-5; tentatively, D is TRBD2 (6 bases). Trimming cost V 5 bases and J 4 bases, with 20 bases left between them. The CDR3 is made up of 16 amino acids. CDR1 SGHAT and CDR2 FQNNGV come from the germline V gene. CDR3 sequence: CASSLMGGSVRETQYF. For the CDR3, the DNA is TGTGCCAGCAGCCTGATGGGGGGTAGCGTTCGAGAGACCCAGTACTTC.

This clonotype was observed a few times. The genes are TRBV27 and TRBJ2-6; 7 positions agree with TRBD1. Germline CDR1 reads MNHEY; CDR2 reads SMNVEV (reference sequence). This CDR3 comprises 17 residues. V lost 5 bases, J lost 1 base, and 8 bases stayed unmatched. The CDR3: CASSPRKQGSGANVLTF. The CDR3 region has the DNA TGTGCCAGCAGTCCTCGGAAACAGGGGTCTGGGGCCAACGTCCTGACTTTC. The complete variable domain, with remaining parts taken from reference TRBV27 and TRBJ2-6, reads EAQVTQNPRYLITVTGKKLTVTCSQNMNHEYMSWYRQDPGLGLRQIYYSMNVEVTDKGDVPEGYKVSRKEKRNFPLILESPSPNQTSLYFCASSPRKQGSGANVLTFGAGSRLTVL.

J is TRBJ2-4 and V is TRBV7-9; 7 bases are a match to TRBD1. There are 12 residues in the CDR3. V was clipped by 5 bases and J by 11 bases; unmatched bases: 6. Per the germline V gene, CDR1 is SEHNR and CDR2 is FQNEAQ (reference sequence). The CDR3 bases are TGTGCCAGCAGCAAAAGACAGGGACTTCAGTACTTC. Translating it yields CASSKRQGLQYF.

The chain recombines TRBV20-1 with TRBJ1-5; no reliable D call. The CDR3 is 13 amino acids. V dropped 0 bases and J dropped 9 bases, with 12 bases sitting between them. Germline V lookup: CDR1 DFQATT, CDR2 SNEGSKA (reference sequence). The CDR3 reads CSAREGDFRPQHF. The CDR3, as DNA: TGCAGTGCTAGAGAGGGCGATTTTCGGCCCCAGCATTTT.

The chain links TRBV28 to TRBJ1-2, with unresolved D. This CDR3 region has 13 residues. CDR1 and CDR2 (germline): MDHEN, SYDVKM. The V end lost 3 bases, the J end lost 6 bases, and 11 bases lay between the germline ends. CDR3: CASSLIPGHGYTF. CDR3 nucleotide sequence: TGTGCCAGCAGTTTGATACCTGGACATGGCTACACCTTC.

V is TRBV9 and J is TRBJ1-2; D gene unclear. The V and J ends lost 0 bases and 0 bases respectively, with 15 bases between them. Germline V gene lookup returns CDR1 SGDLS and CDR2 YYNGEE. The CDR3 consists of 17 residues. The CDR3 loop is CASSVVAKVDANYGYTF. Written as DNA, the CDR3 is TGTGCCAGCAGCGTAGTCGCGAAAGTGGACGCTAACTATGGCTACACCTTC.

The CDR3 region is CASSQAWGPKDYEQFF. DNA for the CDR3: TGCGCCAGCAGCCAAGCGTGGGGGCCGAAGGATTATGAGCAGTTCTTC. This chain joins TRBV4-3 and TRBJ2-1; D perhaps matches TRBD1 (6 bases). This CDR3 has 16 amino acids. Germline assignment: CDR1 LGHNA and CDR2 YSLEER. The V and J ends lost 1 base and 8 bases respectively, with 18 bases between them.

The chain employs TRBV12-3 or TRBV12-4 and TRBJ1-5; 7 bases map to TRBD1. V shed 5 bases, J shed 3 bases, and the junction held 10 bases outside the gene matches. The length of the CDR3 is 16 residues. The CDR3 loop is CASSPKQGRDNQPQHF. Written as DNA, the CDR3 is TGTGCCAGCAGTCCGAAACAGGGGCGGGACAATCAGCCCCAGCATTTT.

The rearrangement uses TRBV28 and TRBJ2-4, with a possible D match to TRBD1 (5 bases). The last part of the DNA fits TRBJ2-7 better; the J call may be wrong. Germline loops: CDR1 MDHEN, CDR2 SYDVKM. CDR3 length: 14 residues. CDR3 DNA: TGTGCCAGCAGTTTTGTCCAGGGCCGGAACGAGCAGTACTTC. Translation gives CASSFVQGRNEQYF.

This clonotype was counted once. This chain links TRBV6-2 or TRBV6-3 with TRBJ2-2; 7 nucleotides agree with TRBD1. Unmatched junction bases numbered 3, after V lost 2 bases and J lost 3 bases. Germline V gene lookup returns CDR1 MNHEY and CDR2 SVGEGT. This CDR3 is built from 15 residues. DNA of the CDR3: TGTGCCAGCAGTTACACGACAGGGTACACCGGGGAGCTGTTTTTT. It yields the protein CASSYTTGYTGELFF.

DNA for the CDR3: TGTGCCAGCAGCCGGACAGGGGGTACCCCCTACGAGCAGTACTTC. Protein product: CASSRTGGTPYEQYF. The chain recombines TRBV7-9 with TRBJ2-7; 10 positions agree with TRBD1. CDR1 SEHNR and CDR2 FQNEAQ come from the germline V gene (reference sequence). This CDR3 is 15 amino acids long. V shed 5 bases, J shed 2 bases, and the junction held 6 bases outside the gene matches.

The V gene is TRBV4-3, the J gene TRBJ2-7; D call uncertain. This CDR3 contains 13 residues. CDR1 and CDR2 (germline): LGHNA, YSLEER. Trimming took off 0 bases at V and 5 bases at J, with 8 bases between the two ends. DNA of the CDR3: TGCGCCAGCAGCCAAGATCTTGGGGACGAGCAGTACTTC. Translating it yields CASSQDLGDEQYF.